This T cell receptor (beta chain) was sequenced for a study of human T cells and chemical hapten exposure. Study at large: Small pooled library volume differences chiefly drove per-sample TCR yield variation.

Time point denoted: patch test 2, 6 weeks after DPC sensitization. Treatment given: therapeutic diphenylcyclopropenone sensitization with weekly scalp DPC. Unseparated into fractions, whole blood served as the source from which total RNA was extracted. Investigators collected blood before applying each patch test. TCRdb reprocessed the RACE reads via MiXCR and lists one record per CDR3 protein. This sample has 40,000 or so distinct CDR3 sequences, with around a tenth found just once. This clonotype was counted at least ten times. V gave up 0 bases and J gave up 11 bases, with 13 bases separating them. The CDR3 loop spans 14 amino acids. Per germline, CDR1 LGHNA and CDR2 YSLEER.

This clonotype originated in a woman aged 30 to 39 with alopecia areata. Some clones in this sample may be carry-over from other donors' samples. The sample was whole blood, taken in connection with sensitization to the hapten diphenylcyclopropenone (DPC). This sequence joins TRBV4-3 and TRBJ1-4; TRBD1 might be the D (5 bases). The CDR3: CASSQDQGGPKLFF. CDR3 sequence (DNA): TGCGCCAGCAGCCAAGACCAGGGCGGACCCAAACTGTTTTTT.